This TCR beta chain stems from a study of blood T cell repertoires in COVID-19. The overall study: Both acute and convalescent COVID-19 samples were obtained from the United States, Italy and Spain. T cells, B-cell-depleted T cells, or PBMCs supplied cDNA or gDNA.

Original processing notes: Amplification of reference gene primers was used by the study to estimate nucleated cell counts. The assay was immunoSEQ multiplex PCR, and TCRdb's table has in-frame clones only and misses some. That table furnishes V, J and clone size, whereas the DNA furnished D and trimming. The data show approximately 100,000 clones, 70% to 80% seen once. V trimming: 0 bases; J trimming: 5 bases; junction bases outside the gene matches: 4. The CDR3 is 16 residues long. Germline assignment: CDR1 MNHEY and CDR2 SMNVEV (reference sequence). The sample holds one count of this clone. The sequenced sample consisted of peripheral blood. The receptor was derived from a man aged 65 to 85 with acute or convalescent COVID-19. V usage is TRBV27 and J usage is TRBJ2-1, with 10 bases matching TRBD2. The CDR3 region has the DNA TGTGCCAGCAGTTTATCGCGACTAGCGGGCCACAATGAGCAGTTCTTC. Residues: CASSLSRLAGHNEQFF.